One and the same sample provided the 20 T cell receptor beta chains below, sequenced in a study of T cells in Graves' hyperthyroidism and ophthalmopathy. Amplification of TCR beta CDR3 regions used RNA as the template. HTBI primers were used for first-round RT-PCR of the TCR CDR3. TCRdb passed the multiplex PCR reads through MiXCR, listing each CDR3 protein once. The sample shows 650,000 to 850,000 distinct CDR3 sequences, roughly a sixth of them seen only once. Sequencing was performed on blood. The receptors shown here come from a woman aged 45-60 years with Graves' hyperthyroidism that later progressed to Graves' ophthalmopathy.

This clonotype was observed a handful of times. The chain couples TRBV12-3 or TRBV12-4 to TRBJ2-3; no firm D call. Trimming left V 7 bases short and J 1 base short, with 12 bases between. CDR3 size: 14 residues. The CDR3 DNA reads TGTGCCAGCAAATTTCGGTTAGGCACAGATACGCAGTATTTT. This gives the protein CASKFRLGTDTQYF.

This clonotype turned up a few times. This rearrangement joins TRBV6-2 or TRBV6-3 to TRBJ1-6, with D tentatively TRBD1 (6 bases). Trimming stripped 0 bases from V and 10 bases from J, with 13 bases between. Germline CDR1 and CDR2: MNHEY and SVGEGT. The CDR3 runs 15 residues. The CDR3 nucleotides are TGTGCCAGCAGTTACTCGAGTGGCAGGGGATCACCCCTCCACTTT. It encodes CASSYSSGRGSPLHF.

The chain carries TRBV29-1 and TRBJ2-5; 10 nucleotides align to TRBD1. V lost 6 bases and J lost 12; bases outside the gene matches: 13. The CDR3 spans 13 residues. Germline CDR1 reads SQVTM; CDR2 reads ANQGSEA. CDR3 region: CSVGGQGQVIKYF. The CDR3 DNA reads TGCAGCGTGGGGGGACAGGGGCAAGTCATCAAGTACTTC.

This clonotype was observed at least ten times. The chain combines TRBV10-3 with TRBJ1-3; 8 nucleotides line up with TRBD1. V dropped 3 bases and J dropped 3; count of bases not matched to a gene: 7. The CDR3 has 16 residues. Germline V CDR1 and CDR2: ENHRY, SYGVKD. CDR3 amino acids: CAISDGQGMSGNTIYF. CDR3 nucleotides: TGTGCCATCAGTGATGGACAGGGCATGAGTGGAAACACCATATATTTT.

This clonotype has a count of ten or more. The chain recombines TRBV7-9 with TRBJ2-1; 9 nucleotides align to TRBD2. After removal of 1 base from V and 4 bases from J, the junction contained 5 bases not matched to a gene. This CDR3 is built from 16 residues. CDR1 is SEHNR and CDR2 is FQNEAQ in the germline V gene (reference sequence). CDR3 residues: CASSLEDSGGYNEQFF. Here the CDR3 DNA reads TGTGCCAGCAGCTTAGAGGATAGCGGGGGATACAATGAGCAGTTCTTC.

This clonotype was seen repeatedly, ten times or more. This chain connects TRBV5-1 to TRBJ2-2; TRBD1 might be the D (6 bases). Germline assignment: CDR1 SGHRS and CDR2 YFSETQ. V was shortened by 8 bases and J by 0 bases, with 14 bases between the two germline ends. The length of the CDR3 is 15 residues. The CDR3 loop is CASKPGHANTGELFF. As DNA, the CDR3 is TGCGCCAGTAAGCCGGGACACGCGAACACCGGGGAGCTGTTTTTT.

This clonotype has at least ten counts. J is TRBJ1-3 and V is TRBV9; D might be TRBD1 (5 bases). CDR1 SGDLS and CDR2 YYNGEE come from the germline V gene. With 3 bases removed from V and 0 bases from J, the gap between germline ends came to 7 bases. CDR3 length: 14 residues. The CDR3 loop reads CASSGQSSGNTIYF. DNA for the CDR3: TGTGCCAGCAGCGGACAGAGCTCTGGAAACACCATATATTTT. The variable domain in full, completed from reference TRBV9 and TRBJ1-3, reads DSGVTQTPKHLITATGQRVTLRCSPRSGDLSVYWYQQSLDQGLQFLIQYYNGEERAKGNILERFSAQQFPDLHSELNLSSLELGDSALYFCASSGQSSGNTIYFGEGSWLTVV.

The chain employs TRBV2 and TRBJ2-1, with D maybe TRBD1 (6 bases). This CDR3 has 13 residues. Trimming removed 8 bases at V and 6 bases at J, with 14 bases between. Germline lookup yields CDR1 SNHLY and CDR2 FYNNEI. The CDR3 region has the DNA TGTGCCAGCTGGCTAGGGGGAAGCAATGAGCAGTTCTTC. Protein: CASWLGGSNEQFF.

The rearrangement uses TRBV19 and TRBJ2-3; 11 positions agree with TRBD2. This CDR3 comprises 16 residues. Trimming removed 6 bases from V and 0 bases from J; junction bases left unmatched: 5. Germline-derived CDR1 and CDR2 are LNHDA and SQIVND (reference sequence). CDR3 nucleotides: TGTGCCAGTAGACAGACTAGCGGGGTAAGCACAGATACGCAGTATTTT. This codes for CASRQTSGVSTDTQYF.

This chain connects TRBV20-1 to TRBJ2-3; D gene uncertain. The CDR3 is 15 amino acids. Germline lookup yields CDR1 DFQATT and CDR2 SNEGSKA (reference sequence). Trimming took 2 bases from V and 0 from J, leaving 12 bases between them. This chain's CDR3 is CSARPWRVSTDTQYF. The CDR3 DNA sequence: TGCAGTGCTAGACCGTGGAGAGTTAGCACAGATACGCAGTATTTT.

In this sample, this clonotype turned up many times. The chain uses TRBV12-3 or TRBV12-4 and TRBJ2-3, with TRBD2 identical over 12 bases. V lost 6 bases to trimming and J lost 5 bases; unmatched junction nucleotides: 9. The CDR3 has 16 amino acids. The CDR3, as DNA: TGTGCCAGCAGACGACTAGCGGGGGCCTCGGGAGATACGCAGTATTTT. Amino acid sequence: CASRRLAGASGDTQYF.

This clonotype was seen a handful of times. The gene calls are TRBV19 and TRBJ2-5, with TRBD2 identical over 11 bases. Germline V gene sequence: CDR1 LNHDA, CDR2 SQIVND (reference sequence). The CDR3 is 15 amino acids. The V gene end was trimmed by 3 bases and the J gene end by 0 bases; junction bases not matched to a gene: 0. CDR3 in amino acids: CASSMTSGNQETQYF. DNA of the CDR3: TGTGCCAGTAGTATGACTAGCGGGAACCAAGAGACCCAGTACTTC.

The chain couples TRBV4-1 to TRBJ1-4; 7 bases align to TRBD1. The germline V gene has CDR1 MGHRA and CDR2 YSYEKL. The CDR3 has 14 amino acids. J lost 3 bases, V lost 4 bases, and 2 bases had no gene match. DNA for the CDR3: TGCGCCAGCAGCCGAGGACAGGCTAATGAAAAACTGTTTTTT. Protein: CASSRGQANEKLFF.

This clonotype occurred a few times. A much larger clone lies a single base off, so this may be a read error. V gene TRBV3-1 combines with J gene TRBJ1-5, with TRBD1 identical over 8 bases. The CDR3 runs 15 residues. Germline values: CDR1 LGHDT, CDR2 YNNKEL (reference sequence). In nucleotides, the CDR3 is TGTGCCAGCAGCCTCGGGCAGGGGGCGCATCTGCCCCTGCATTTT. Translation: CASSLGQGAHLPLHF. The full variable domain, with the rest looked up from reference TRBV3-1 and TRBJ1-5, is DTAVSQTPKYLVTQMGNDKSIKCEQNLGHDTMYWYKQDSKKFLKIMFSYNNKELIINETVPNRFSPKSPDKAHLNLHINSLELGDSAVYFCASSLGQGAHLPLHFGDGTRLSIL.

This clonotype was detected only a few times. The chain's CDR3 is CASSSETGINTEAFF. Written as DNA, the CDR3 is TGTGCCAGCAGCTCAGAGACAGGGATAAACACTGAAGCTTTCTTT. The V call is TRBV7-9, the J call TRBJ1-1; 7 nucleotides align to TRBD1. The CDR3 has 15 residues. V trimming: 4 bases; J trimming: 2 bases; junction bases outside the gene matches: 7. CDR1 and CDR2 (germline): SEHNR, FQNEAQ (reference sequence). The entire variable domain, with the rest obtained from reference TRBV7-9 and TRBJ1-1, is as follows: DTGVSQNPRHKITKRGQNVTFRCDPISEHNRLYWYRQTLGQGPEFLTYFQNEAQLEKSRLLSDRFSAERPKGSFSTLEIQRTEQGDSAMYLCASSSETGINTEAFFGQGTRLTVV.

This clonotype came up many times. The chain uses TRBV18 and TRBJ2-7, with D maybe TRBD2 (5 bases). The CDR3 sequence is 12 residues long. The germline CDR1 and CDR2 sequences are KGHSH and LQKENI. With 8 bases removed from V and 0 bases from J, the gap between germline ends came to 8 bases. The CDR3 loop reads CASSRDSYEQYF. The CDR3 DNA reads as TGTGCCAGCAGTCGGGACTCCTACGAGCAGTACTTC.

The chain carries TRBV11-2 and TRBJ1-1; a possible D gene is TRBD1 (6 bases). This CDR3 has 14 residues. Germline V lookup: CDR1 SGHAT, CDR2 FQNNGV. V lost 6 bases and J 1 base, leaving 12 bases between the germline ends. CDR3 nucleotide sequence: TGTGCCAGCAGTAACGGACAGACGAACACTGAAGCTTTCTTT. It specifies CASSNGQTNTEAFF.

Concerning this clonotype itself: An end of the junction differs from the germline gene, which may be a read error. The gene calls are TRBV3-1 and TRBJ1-5; D remains ambiguous. This CDR3 comprises 13 residues. Germline CDR1 and CDR2: LGHDT and YNNKEL (reference sequence). The chain's CDR3 is CASGQDILQPQHF. The DNA of the CDR3 is TGTGCCAGCGGCCAAGATATCCTACAGCCCCAGCATTTT.

This clonotype was recorded at least ten times. This rearrangement joins TRBV18 to TRBJ2-5; 7 positions agree with TRBD2. Per the germline V gene, CDR1 is KGHSH and CDR2 is LQKENI. After removal of 6 bases from V and 3 bases from J, the junction contained 4 bases not matched to a gene. The CDR3 has 13 residues. The CDR3 protein is CASSNRGEETQYF. CDR3 DNA: TGTGCCAGCTCCAACCGGGGGGAAGAGACCCAGTACTTC.

This clonotype was counted between two and nine times. The chain recombines TRBV9 with TRBJ2-1; D unclear. The CDR3 runs 13 residues. Germline loops: CDR1 SGDLS, CDR2 YYNGEE. The V and J ends lost 6 bases and 7 bases respectively, with 14 bases between them. DNA for the CDR3: TGTGCCAGCAACCCCCGACGAGAGAATGAGCAGTTCTTC. Translated, it gives CASNPRRENEQFF.